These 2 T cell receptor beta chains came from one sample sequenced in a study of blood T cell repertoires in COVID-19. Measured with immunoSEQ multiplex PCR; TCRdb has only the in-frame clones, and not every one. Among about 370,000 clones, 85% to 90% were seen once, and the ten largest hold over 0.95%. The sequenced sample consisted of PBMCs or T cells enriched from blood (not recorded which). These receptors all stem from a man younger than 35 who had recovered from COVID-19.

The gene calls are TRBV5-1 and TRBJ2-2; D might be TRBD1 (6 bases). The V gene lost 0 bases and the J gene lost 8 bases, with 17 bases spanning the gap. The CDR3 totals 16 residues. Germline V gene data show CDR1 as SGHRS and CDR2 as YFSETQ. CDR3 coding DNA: TGCGCCAGCAGCTTGGGGTCGGCACCAGGGGTAGGGGAGCTGTTTTTT. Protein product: CASSLGSAPGVGELFF.

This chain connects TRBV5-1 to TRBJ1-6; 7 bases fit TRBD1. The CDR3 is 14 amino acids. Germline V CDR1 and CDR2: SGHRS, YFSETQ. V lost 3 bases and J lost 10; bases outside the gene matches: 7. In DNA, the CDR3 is TGCGCCAGCAGCTCGGGACAGTCAGAATCACCCCTCCACTTT. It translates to CASSSGQSESPLHF.